Below are 20 T cell receptor beta chains sequenced from a single sample in a study of blood T cell repertoires in COVID-19. Sequencing used immunoSEQ multiplex PCR; TCRdb keeps in-frame clones, though not all of them. The table lists about 140,000 clones, around 80% of them singletons. The sequenced sample was peripheral blood. Receptors were obtained from a woman aged 55-69 years with acute or convalescent COVID-19.

The V and J genes are TRBV3-1 (or the pseudogene TRBV3-2) and TRBJ1-3; TRBD1 agrees at 8 bases. The V segment lost 6 bases and the J segment 7 bases; nucleotides outside the gene matches: 11. The V gene's germline CDR1 is LGHDT and CDR2 YNNKEL (reference sequence). The CDR3 has 15 amino acids. CDR3 amino acids: CASSHGQGRGNTIYF. DNA of the CDR3: TGTGCCAGCAGTCATGGACAGGGAAGGGGGAACACCATATATTTT.

The genes are TRBV27 and TRBJ2-4; D is ambiguous. Germline assignment: CDR1 MNHEY and CDR2 SMNVEV (reference sequence). V lost 7 bases, J lost 3 bases, and 19 bases lay in between. The CDR3 covers 16 residues. The CDR3 nucleotides read TGTGCCAGCAAAGCCCTAACCGGGTATAGCAAAAACATTCAGTACTTC. Amino acids: CASKALTGYSKNIQYF.

This chain joins TRBV9 and TRBJ1-2; D gene ambiguous. The CDR3 sequence is 13 residues long. Trimming took off 3 bases at V and 1 base at J, with 7 bases between the two ends. Germline V gene sequence: CDR1 SGDLS, CDR2 YYNGEE. The CDR3 DNA is TGTGCCAGCAGCGGAGGAGTTAACTATGGCTACACCTTC. Translation gives CASSGGVNYGYTF. Supplemented by reference TRBV9 and TRBJ1-2, the full variable domain reads DSGVTQTPKHLITATGQRVTLRCSPRSGDLSVYWYQQSLDQGLQFLIQYYNGEERAKGNILERFSAQQFPDLHSELNLSSLELGDSALYFCASSGGVNYGYTFGSGTRLTVV.

J is TRBJ1-6 and V is TRBV5-8, with 11 bases matching TRBD1. The J segment lost 5 bases and the V segment lost 5 bases, leaving 3 bases of the junction unmatched. The CDR3 extends over 15 amino acids. In germline, CDR1 is SGHTS, CDR2 YDEGEE. The CDR3 region has the DNA TGTGCCAGCAGTCGGACAGGGGGCCATAATTCACCCCTCCACTTT. The encoded protein is CASSRTGGHNSPLHF.

The chain recombines TRBV28 with TRBJ1-4; 10 bases fit TRBD1. This CDR3 has 15 residues. Losses at the gene ends were 2 bases for V and 6 bases for J; bases not matched to a gene: 3. CDR1 and CDR2 (germline): MDHEN, SYDVKM. CDR3 nucleotide sequence: TGTGCCAGCAGTTTAGAGGGACAGGGGCATGAAAAACTGTTTTTT. It yields the protein CASSLEGQGHEKLFF.

The CDR3 sequence is CASSLKMGLETQYF. The CDR3 region has the DNA TGTGCCAGCAGCTTAAAGATGGGGCTAGAGACCCAGTACTTC. The J gene is TRBJ2-5, the V gene TRBV3-1 (or the pseudogene TRBV3-2); D perhaps matches TRBD1 (5 bases). The CDR3 is made up of 14 amino acids. CDR1 and CDR2 from the germline V gene are LGHDT and YNNKEL (reference sequence). Trimming pared 5 bases from V and 4 bases from J, leaving 14 bases between.

This rearrangement joins TRBV10-3 to TRBJ2-7; TRBD2 matches 8 bases. Per germline, CDR1 ENHRY and CDR2 SYGVKD. V lost 3 bases to trimming and J lost 7 bases; unmatched junction nucleotides: 11. The CDR3 spans 15 residues. The CDR3 here is CAISEMAGGVGEQYF. Here the CDR3 DNA reads TGTGCCATCAGTGAAATGGCGGGGGGCGTCGGGGAGCAGTACTTC.

V is TRBV7-3 and J is TRBJ2-7; the match to TRBD2 covers 11 bases. This CDR3 is built from 15 residues. Germline trimming cut 5 bases from V and 6 bases from J; bases unmatched to any gene: 9. The germline CDR1 and CDR2 sequences are SGHTA and FQGTGA. The CDR3 here is CASSVAGTSGFEQYF. The CDR3, as DNA: TGTGCCAGCAGCGTCGCCGGGACTAGCGGATTCGAGCAGTACTTC.

A few counts support this clone. This chain joins TRBV29-1 and TRBJ2-1, with TRBD2 matching 9 bases. Germline CDR1 reads SQVTM; CDR2 reads ANQGSEA. The CDR3 extends over 20 amino acids. The junction had 16 bases not matched to a gene; V was cut back by 1 base and J by 0 bases. CDR3: CSVEGEIAGAAPSSYNEQFF. As DNA, the CDR3 is TGCAGCGTTGAAGGAGAGATAGCGGGAGCCGCCCCGAGCTCCTACAATGAGCAGTTCTTC.

This rearrangement joins TRBV7-9 to TRBJ2-7, with 8 positions matching TRBD1. CDR1 is SEHNR and CDR2 is FQNEAQ in the germline V gene (reference sequence). V lost 5 bases and J lost 0; bases outside the gene matches: 3. The CDR3 consists of 14 residues. CDR3 region: CASSPGTGSYEQYF. As DNA, the CDR3 is TGTGCCAGCAGCCCCGGGACAGGCTCCTACGAGCAGTACTTC.

In this sample, this clone turned up a few times. The rearrangement links TRBV9 to TRBJ2-2, with D tentatively TRBD2 (5 bases). The CDR3 contains 15 residues. CDR1 is SGDLS and CDR2 is YYNGEE in the germline V gene. V shed 3 bases and J shed 4 bases, with 13 bases lying between them. CDR3 in amino acids: CASSGGWDGTGELFF. Here the CDR3 DNA reads TGTGCCAGCAGCGGAGGGTGGGATGGCACCGGGGAGCTGTTTTTT. Full variable domain (rest looked up from reference TRBV9 and TRBJ2-2): DSGVTQTPKHLITATGQRVTLRCSPRSGDLSVYWYQQSLDQGLQFLIQYYNGEERAKGNILERFSAQQFPDLHSELNLSSLELGDSALYFCASSGGWDGTGELFFGEGSRLTVL.

This clone was observed once. The chain employs TRBV5-6 and TRBJ2-7; 7 nucleotides match TRBD2. The V segment lost 4 bases and the J segment 6 bases; nucleotides outside the gene matches: 7. The CDR3 loop spans 13 amino acids. In germline, CDR1 is SGHDT, CDR2 YYEEEE. The CDR3 loop is CASSREVGTEQYF. The CDR3 coding sequence is TGTGCCAGCAGCCGGGAGGTAGGGACCGAGCAGTACTTC.

A few counts support this clone. The V gene is TRBV7-9, the J gene TRBJ2-1, with D perhaps matching TRBD2 (5 bases). V lost 4 bases to trimming and J lost 4 bases, with 20 bases between them. This CDR3 has 17 residues. In germline, CDR1 is SEHNR, CDR2 FQNEAQ (reference sequence). DNA for the CDR3: TGTGCCAGCAGCTCGCCGGACGGAGGTCTAGGGTACAATGAGCAGTTCTTC. Protein: CASSSPDGGLGYNEQFF.

The rearrangement uses TRBV5-1 and TRBJ2-2, with D hard to call. V dropped 0 bases and J dropped 4 bases, with 7 bases sitting between them. CDR1 and CDR2 (germline): SGHRS, YFSETQ. CDR3 size: 14 residues. CDR3 nucleotides: TGCGCCAGCAGCTTGGCCCAGGTCACCGGGGAGCTGTTTTTT. This gives the protein CASSLAQVTGELFF. The complete variable domain, with remaining parts taken from reference TRBV5-1 and TRBJ2-2, reads KAGVTQTPRYLIKTRGQQVTLSCSPISGHRSVSWYQQTPGQGLQFLFEYFSETQRNKGNFPGRFSGRQFSNSRSEMNVSTLELGDSALYLCASSLAQVTGELFFGEGSRLTVL.

The rearrangement joins TRBV7-9 to TRBJ2-5; D is unresolved. This CDR3 is 11 amino acids long. Trimming stripped 2 bases from V and 5 bases from J, with 3 bases between. Per the germline V gene, CDR1 is SEHNR and CDR2 is FQNEAQ (reference sequence). The CDR3 here is CASSLSETQYF. The CDR3 DNA reads as TGTGCCAGCAGCTTATCGGAGACCCAGTACTTC.

The chain couples TRBV6-5 to TRBJ2-2; D may be TRBD2 (7 bases). The germline V gene encodes CDR1 MNHEY and CDR2 SVGAGI. V lost 2 bases and J 7 bases, leaving 17 bases between the germline ends. The CDR3 contains 16 residues. The CDR3 spells CASSYARGLISGELFF. Here the CDR3 DNA reads TGTGCCAGCAGTTACGCCAGGGGACTAATAAGCGGGGAGCTGTTTTTT.

V is TRBV7-9 and J is TRBJ2-5, with 7 positions matching TRBD1. The germline gives CDR1 SEHNR, CDR2 FQNEAQ (reference sequence). The V and J ends lost 5 bases and 4 bases, in that order; junction bases with no gene match: 13. CDR3 length equals 16 residues. This chain's CDR3 is CASSLSTGRRRETQYF. In DNA, the CDR3 is TGTGCCAGCAGCCTCTCGACAGGGCGGCGGCGAGAGACCCAGTACTTC.

J is TRBJ1-1 and V is TRBV7-9; TRBD1 might be the D (5 bases). The V gene's germline CDR1 is SEHNR and CDR2 FQNEAQ (reference sequence). This CDR3 spans 12 amino acids. Trimming took off 6 bases at V and 5 bases at J, with 10 bases between the two ends. This CDR3 is CASRGGETEAFF. The CDR3 bases are TGTGCCAGCAGGGGGGGAGAGACTGAAGCTTTCTTT.

The J gene is TRBJ2-2, the V gene TRBV11-2, with D perhaps matching TRBD1 (5 bases). Deletions cut 1 base from V and 6 bases from J, with 9 bases between. CDR3 length equals 14 residues. The V gene's germline CDR1 is SGHAT and CDR2 FQNNGV. Here the CDR3 DNA reads TGTGCCAGCAGCTTAGCACAGGTAGCCGGGGAGCTGTTTTTT. Protein: CASSLAQVAGELFF. The full variable domain, completed using reference TRBV11-2 and TRBJ2-2, is EAGVAQSPRYKIIEKRQSVAFWCNPISGHATLYWYQQILGQGPKLLIQFQNNGVVDDSQLPKDRFSAERLKGVDSTLKIQPAKLEDSAVYLCASSLAQVAGELFFGEGSRLTVL.

This chain connects TRBV4-2 to TRBJ2-5; 7 nucleotides match TRBD2. CDR3 length: 16 amino acids. In germline, CDR1 is LGHNA, CDR2 YNFKEQ. Trimming cost V 0 bases and J 2 bases; bases outside gene matches: 6. CDR3 DNA sequence: TGTGCCAGCAGCCAAGATGGGGAGGGGATACAAGAGACCCAGTACTTC. Protein product: CASSQDGEGIQETQYF.